This TCR beta chain was found in a study of T cell repertoires in cytomegalovirus infection. Whole-study context: Indications of both CMV infection and matching HLA type were provided by public TCR beta signatures.

Comment on this clonotype: The antigen remains unidentified.

V shed 6 bases and J 6 bases; nucleotides not matched to a gene: 5. The V gene's germline CDR1 is SGHKS and CDR2 YYEKEE (reference sequence). The CDR3 has 12 amino acids. TCRdb re-derived calls from the reads in MiXCR, one entry per CDR3 protein. The sample yields 150,000 or so distinct CDR3 sequences, around 24% seen once. Findings and caveats of the study: Ex vivo responses were dominated by HLA-C-restricted CMV-specific TCR beta clonotypes.

The sequencing input was PBMCs. The chain couples TRBV5-5 to TRBJ2-7; 8 nucleotides line up with TRBD2. This TCR derives from a human donor in good health (CMV status not recorded). Some clones in this sample may be carry-over from other donors' samples. CDR3 coding DNA: TGTGCCAGCACCGCAACTAGCGGCGAGCAGTACTTC. Translating it yields CASTATSGEQYF.